These 32 T cell receptor beta chains came from one sample sequenced in a study of blood T cell repertoires in COVID-19 (dated by TCRdb to the early 2020s). The library relied on the immunoSEQ multiplex PCR assay. Drawn from immuneACCESS, this table holds only the in-frame rearrangements with V and J called that TCRdb kept. Clones are partly lost; checked studies trace under half to an unresolved V gene and leave the rest unexplained. The sample data list more than 95,000 clones, and 85% of these were observed just once. The ten largest clones take up under 3.5% of the sample. Material for sequencing was peripheral blood. The receptor set was obtained from a woman at least 80 years old with COVID-19, enrolled during active disease.

The chain carries TRBV9 and TRBJ2-7; TRBD2 might be the D (6 bases). Germline loops: CDR1 SGDLS, CDR2 YYNGEE. Trimming left V 0 bases short and J 3 bases short, with 10 bases between. This CDR3 spans 14 amino acids. In DNA, the CDR3 is TGTGCCAGCAGCGTAGACGGGAGAAGCTACGAGCAGTACTTC. Translation gives CASSVDGRSYEQYF.

This clone has a handful of counts. This chain connects TRBV5-1 to TRBJ1-6, with a tentative D call TRBD1 (6 bases). Trimming pared 0 bases from V and 7 bases from J, leaving 14 bases between. The CDR3 consists of 16 residues. In germline, CDR1 is SGHRS, CDR2 YFSETQ. The CDR3 sequence is CASSLDRGALNSPLHF. The CDR3 DNA reads as TGCGCCAGCAGCTTGGATCGGGGGGCGTTAAATTCACCCCTCCACTTT.

This chain connects TRBV18 to TRBJ2-1, with 8 bases identical to TRBD2. Germline values: CDR1 KGHSH, CDR2 LQKENI. Trimming took 2 bases from V and 0 from J; bases not matched to a gene: 3. The CDR3 covers 16 residues. CDR3: CASSPTSGSSYNEQFF. As DNA, the CDR3 is TGTGCCAGCTCACCAACTAGCGGAAGCTCCTACAATGAGCAGTTCTTC.

V usage is TRBV7-3 and J usage is TRBJ2-1; TRBD2 matches at 14 bases. With V trimmed by 5 bases and J by 5 bases, 2 bases remained unmatched. The CDR3 length is 15 residues. Germline values: CDR1 SGHTA, CDR2 FQGTGA. The CDR3 DNA is TGTGCCAGCAGCATGGGACTAGCGGGAGACAATGAGCAGTTCTTC. Residues: CASSMGLAGDNEQFF.

V usage is TRBV5-1 and J usage is TRBJ2-1; a weak D match, TRBD2 (5 bases). CDR1 and CDR2 from the germline V gene are SGHRS and YFSETQ. This CDR3 has 16 amino acids. V was trimmed by 0 bases and J by 0 bases, leaving 10 bases between them. Here the CDR3 reads CASSLGGFSSYNEQFF. DNA of the CDR3: TGCGCCAGCAGCTTGGGAGGGTTCAGCTCCTACAATGAGCAGTTCTTC.

This clone was seen only a few times. The chain combines TRBV28 with TRBJ2-3, with D uncertain. Germline CDR1 reads MDHEN; CDR2 reads SYDVKM. This CDR3 is 14 amino acids long. With 10 bases removed from V and 2 bases from J, the gap between germline ends came to 16 bases. The CDR3 DNA follows: TGTGCCACCACTTTGAGAGGAACCACAGATACGCAGTATTTT. It yields the protein CATTLRGTTDTQYF.

The rearrangement joins TRBV28 to TRBJ2-3; tentative D call: TRBD1 (6 bases). From germline, CDR1 is MDHEN and CDR2 SYDVKM. V lost 6 bases and J lost 7, with 14 bases in between. CDR3 length: 13 residues. Written as DNA, the CDR3 is TGTGCCAGCAGGGACAGTTCAGTCTATACGCAGTATTTT. Residues: CASRDSSVYTQYF.

This clone was counted between two and nine times. CDR3: CASSQESSRDLHF. In DNA, the CDR3 is TGTGCCAGCAGCCAAGAATCTTCTCGGGACCTCCACTTT. This rearrangement joins TRBV4-2 to TRBJ1-6, with D uncertain. This CDR3 spans 13 amino acids. V dropped 0 bases and J dropped 15 bases, with 12 bases sitting between them. The germline CDR1 and CDR2 sequences are LGHNA and YNFKEQ.

The genes are TRBV4-3 and TRBJ1-2; D is possibly TRBD1 (6 bases). The germline gives CDR1 LGHNA, CDR2 YSLEER. CDR3 size: 15 residues. Trimming cost V 2 bases and J 0 bases, with 10 bases left between them. DNA of the CDR3: TGCGCCAGCAGCCAAACAGGGATTCCTAACTATGGCTACACCTTC. Translation gives CASSQTGIPNYGYTF.

The genes are TRBV5-1 and TRBJ2-7; no definite D call. V lost 0 bases and J 6 bases, leaving 10 bases between the germline ends. The CDR3 is 13 residues long. CDR1 is SGHRS and CDR2 is YFSETQ in the germline V gene. The CDR3 DNA is TGCGCCAGCAGCTTGGACAGTTTCGGCGAGCAGTACTTC. Its translation: CASSLDSFGEQYF.

The chain has TRBV7-3 and TRBJ1-2; D gene unclear. The V end lost 1 base, the J end lost 4 bases, and 7 bases lay between the germline ends. There are 13 residues in the CDR3. Per the germline V gene, CDR1 is SGHTA and CDR2 is FQGTGA. CDR3 bases: TGTGCCAGCAGCTTAAAGGAGGGCTATGGCTACACCTTC. The encoded protein is CASSLKEGYGYTF.

The J gene is TRBJ1-6, the V gene TRBV5-4; no reliable D call. Per the germline V gene, CDR1 is SGHNT and CDR2 is YYREEE (reference sequence). V dropped 4 bases and J dropped 10 bases, with 15 bases sitting between them. The CDR3 sequence is 14 residues long. The CDR3 nucleotides read TGTGCCAGCAGCCCCGGGGTTCTACCCTCACCCCTCCACTTT. Protein sequence: CASSPGVLPSPLHF.

The rearrangement uses TRBV7-2 and TRBJ2-7, with 10 bases fitting TRBD1. Unmatched junction bases numbered 11, after V lost 5 bases and J lost 7 bases. CDR1 and CDR2 from the germline V gene are SGHTA and FQGNSA. This CDR3 has 15 amino acids. The CDR3 sequence is CASSHRDRGAREQYF. The CDR3 DNA reads TGTGCCAGCAGCCACCGGGACAGGGGTGCTCGGGAGCAGTACTTC.

The J gene is TRBJ2-4, the V gene TRBV28; no clear D gene. V lost 6 bases to trimming and J lost 0 bases, with 12 bases between them. The CDR3 length is 15 residues. In germline, CDR1 is MDHEN, CDR2 SYDVKM. The CDR3: CASSEIELAKNIQYF. CDR3 nucleotide sequence: TGTGCCAGCAGCGAGATAGAACTAGCCAAAAACATTCAGTACTTC.

The genes are TRBV7-8 and TRBJ2-7, with 9 nucleotides matching TRBD2. Germline V CDR1 and CDR2: SGHVS, FQNEAQ. This CDR3 region has 15 residues. V was clipped by 3 bases and J by 6 bases; unmatched bases: 9. The CDR3 reads CASSLYGGRAREQYF. The CDR3 nucleotides read TGTGCCAGCAGCTTGTACGGCGGGAGGGCTCGCGAGCAGTACTTC.

This clone has more than one count but fewer than ten. The chain uses TRBV7-3 and TRBJ1-5; 9 bases map to TRBD1. J lost 1 base, V lost 5 bases, and 12 bases had no gene match. The CDR3 runs 18 residues. Germline V gene lookup returns CDR1 SGHTA and CDR2 FQGTGA. CDR3 DNA sequence: TGTGCCAGCAGCCGGGTCCCGGGACAGGGACGGAGCAATCAGCCCCAGCATTTT. It specifies CASSRVPGQGRSNQPQHF.

A few counts support this clone. This chain connects TRBV2 to TRBJ2-1; 11 bases are shared with TRBD2. Germline loops: CDR1 SNHLY, CDR2 FYNNEI. This CDR3 contains 16 residues. The V and J ends lost 5 bases and 4 bases, in that order; junction bases with no gene match: 7. This CDR3 is CASSRMGLADYNEQFF. For the CDR3, the DNA is TGTGCCAGCAGTCGTATGGGACTAGCGGATTACAATGAGCAGTTCTTC.

The DNA for the CDR3 is TGTGCCAGTAGTAAAGAAGGGGTCATTGAGCAGTTCTTC. This encodes CASSKEGVIEQFF. The V and J genes are TRBV19 and TRBJ2-1, with D maybe TRBD1 (5 bases). The CDR3 length is 13 residues. Trimming took 4 bases from V and 9 from J, leaving 13 bases between them. Per germline, CDR1 LNHDA and CDR2 SQIVND (reference sequence).

V is TRBV4-3 and J is TRBJ2-1; tentative D call: TRBD2 (6 bases). The CDR3 spans 18 residues. Germline-derived CDR1 and CDR2 are LGHNA and YSLEER. V was trimmed by 0 bases and J by 0 bases, leaving 15 bases between them. The chain's CDR3 is CASSQDDSAGLSYNEQFF. CDR3 in DNA: TGCGCCAGCAGCCAAGACGATTCGGCGGGACTCTCCTACAATGAGCAGTTCTTC.

V is TRBV30 and J is TRBJ2-7, with 8 bases matching TRBD1. The V and J ends lost 1 base and 1 base, in that order; junction bases with no gene match: 9. This CDR3 is built from 16 residues. Germline V lookup: CDR1 GTSNPN, CDR2 SVGIG (reference sequence). CDR3 DNA sequence: TGTGCCTGGAGTGCAACCCCGGGACAGGAATCCTACGAGCAGTACTTC. Its protein product is CAWSATPGQESYEQYF.

The V and J genes are TRBV27 and TRBJ2-1; 7 bases line up with TRBD2. The J segment lost 9 bases and the V segment lost 6 bases, leaving 14 bases of the junction unmatched. The germline CDR1 and CDR2 sequences are MNHEY and SMNVEV (reference sequence). The CDR3 has 15 amino acids. CDR3 protein: CASSNSGGLVLEQFF. The CDR3 DNA reads TGTGCCAGCAGCAACTCCGGAGGACTAGTTCTTGAGCAGTTCTTC.

The DNA for the CDR3 is TGCGCCAGCAGCTTAATAGGACAGGGAGAAAACGAGCAGTACTTC. Translation gives CASSLIGQGENEQYF. The chain couples TRBV5-1 to TRBJ2-7, with 8 bases that match TRBD1. The germline CDR1 and CDR2 sequences are SGHRS and YFSETQ. V trimming: 2 bases; J trimming: 5 bases; junction bases outside the gene matches: 9. The CDR3 is made up of 15 amino acids.

The chain is built from TRBV7-2 and TRBJ1-1; tentatively, D is TRBD1 (5 bases). Trimming cost V 2 bases and J 0 bases, with 7 bases left between them. Germline values: CDR1 SGHTA, CDR2 FQGNSA. CDR3 length: 14 amino acids. For the CDR3, the DNA is TGTGCCAGCAGCTTAAAGGGGATGAACACTGAAGCTTTCTTT. The encoded protein is CASSLKGMNTEAFF.

V and J are TRBV28 and TRBJ1-5, with a weak D call TRBD1 (5 bases). Germline-derived CDR1 and CDR2 are MDHEN and SYDVKM. V gave up 4 bases and J gave up 2 bases, with 15 bases separating them. This CDR3 is built from 16 residues. DNA for the CDR3: TGTGCCAGCAGTTCGTACTCGCAGGGTGGCAATCAGCCCCAGCATTTT. It specifies CASSSYSQGGNQPQHF.

The chain joins TRBV7-2 to TRBJ2-7, with TRBD1 matching over 12 bases. This CDR3 has 17 amino acids. CDR1 SGHTA and CDR2 FQGNSA come from the germline V gene. The V and J ends lost 5 bases and 9 bases, in that order; junction bases with no gene match: 17. The CDR3 protein is CASSREGGTGGAWGQYF. The CDR3 DNA reads as TGTGCCAGCAGCAGAGAGGGCGGGACAGGGGGCGCGTGGGGGCAGTACTTC.

V is TRBV7-9 and J is TRBJ2-6; D might be TRBD2 (5 bases). The CDR3 extends over 14 amino acids. V dropped 11 bases and J dropped 4 bases, with 15 bases sitting between them. From germline, CDR1 is SEHNR and CDR2 FQNEAQ (reference sequence). The CDR3, as DNA: TGTGCCGCAGGTACGGGGTCCGGGGCCAACGTCCTGACTTTC. Translation: CAAGTGSGANVLTF.

The CDR3 DNA follows: TGTGCCAGTAGAGGACAGGCCAAAAAGTGGGGCTACACCTTC. It translates to CASRGQAKKWGYTF. This rearrangement joins TRBV19 to TRBJ1-2; 7 bases are a match to TRBD1. Trimming cost V 6 bases and J 8 bases; bases outside gene matches: 12. Germline CDR1 and CDR2: LNHDA and SQIVND (reference sequence). CDR3 size: 14 residues.

The V gene is TRBV5-1, the J gene TRBJ2-1; D gene unclear. This CDR3 spans 12 amino acids. V lost 5 bases to trimming and J lost 6 bases, with 9 bases between them. The germline gives CDR1 SGHRS, CDR2 YFSETQ. The CDR3 loop reads CASSDPSNEQFF. Written as DNA, the CDR3 is TGCGCCAGCAGTGATCCTAGCAATGAGCAGTTCTTC.

The V gene is TRBV6-5, the J gene TRBJ2-7; the match to TRBD2 covers 9 bases. CDR1 and CDR2 from the germline V gene are MNHEY and SVGAGI. The ends lost 5 bases at V and 4 bases at J; junction bases unmatched: 9. This CDR3 spans 15 amino acids. The CDR3 DNA is TGTGCCAGCAGTATACTTGGCGGGAGGGAATACGAGCAGTACTTC. The encoded protein is CASSILGGREYEQYF.

The chain recombines TRBV9 with TRBJ2-1; 16 bases align to TRBD2. CDR1 is SGDLS, CDR2 YYNGEE, per germline. The CDR3 totals 19 residues. V shed 3 bases, J shed 5 bases, and the junction held 11 bases outside the gene matches. CDR3 loop: CASSAQLGTSGRANNEQFF. CDR3 DNA: TGTGCCAGCAGCGCTCAGCTCGGGACTAGCGGGAGGGCCAACAATGAGCAGTTCTTC.

The CDR3 sequence: CASSLSASTYNEQFF. CDR3 DNA sequence: TGTGCCAGCAGCTTAAGTGCTAGTACCTACAATGAGCAGTTCTTC. The chain has TRBV7-3 and TRBJ2-1; D uncertain. The CDR3 spans 15 residues. The germline CDR1 and CDR2 sequences are SGHTA and FQGTGA. V lost 1 base and J 2 bases, leaving 9 bases between the germline ends.

The chain combines TRBV7-9 with TRBJ2-7, with 7 bases that match TRBD1. The CDR3 covers 13 residues. In germline, CDR1 is SEHNR, CDR2 FQNEAQ (reference sequence). The V gene end was trimmed by 5 bases and the J gene end by 5 bases; junction bases not matched to a gene: 6. DNA for the CDR3: TGTGCCAGCAGCCCGGGACAGAACCACGAGCAGTACTTC. Translation gives CASSPGQNHEQYF. The full variable domain, with the rest looked up from reference TRBV7-9 and TRBJ2-7, is DTGVSQNPRHKITKRGQNVTFRCDPISEHNRLYWYRQTLGQGPEFLTYFQNEAQLEKSRLLSDRFSAERPKGSFSTLEIQRTEQGDSAMYLCASSPGQNHEQYFGPGTRLTVT.